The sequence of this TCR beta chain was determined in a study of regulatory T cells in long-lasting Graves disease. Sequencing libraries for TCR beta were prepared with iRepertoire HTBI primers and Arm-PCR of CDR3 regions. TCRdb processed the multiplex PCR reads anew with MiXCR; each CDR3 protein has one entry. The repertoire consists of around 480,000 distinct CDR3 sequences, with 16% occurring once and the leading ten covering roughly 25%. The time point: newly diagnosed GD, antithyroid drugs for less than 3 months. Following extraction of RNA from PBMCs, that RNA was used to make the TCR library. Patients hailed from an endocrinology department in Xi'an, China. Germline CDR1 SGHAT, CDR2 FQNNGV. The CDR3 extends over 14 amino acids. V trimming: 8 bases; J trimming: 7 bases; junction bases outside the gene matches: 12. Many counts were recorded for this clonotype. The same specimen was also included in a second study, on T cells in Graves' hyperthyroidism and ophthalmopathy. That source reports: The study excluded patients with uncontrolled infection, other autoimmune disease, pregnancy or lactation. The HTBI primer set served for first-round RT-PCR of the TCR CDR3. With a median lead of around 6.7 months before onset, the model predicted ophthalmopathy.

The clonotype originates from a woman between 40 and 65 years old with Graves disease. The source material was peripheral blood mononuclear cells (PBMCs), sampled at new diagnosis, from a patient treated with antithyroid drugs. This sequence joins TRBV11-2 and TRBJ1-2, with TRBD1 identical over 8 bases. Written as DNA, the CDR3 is TGTGCCAGCGCCAGGGGGCCGAACTCATTTGGCTACACCTTC. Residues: CASARGPNSFGYTF.